The 20 T cell receptor beta chains given below trace back to one sample, sequenced in a study of OX40 agonist ivuxolimab in advanced cancers. Preparation of the library involved the immunoSEQ multiplex PCR assay. TCRdb took this table from immuneACCESS and kept in-frame rearrangements with V and J called. Such tables lack part of the clones; where checked against another copy, unresolved V genes explain under half of the gap, and the rest is unexplained. The sample table records nearly 80,000 clones; around 91% of these occur just once. Of the sample, 0.25% to 0.35% is held by the ten largest clones. The material was CD4+ or CD8+ T cells sorted from blood, obtained in a trial of the OX40 agonist ivuxolimab. The source is an adult with an advanced solid tumor such as melanoma, head and neck, liver or kidney cancer.

The genes are TRBV6-6 and TRBJ1-2; 9 bases map to TRBD1. V shed 7 bases, J shed 6 bases, and the junction held 3 bases outside the gene matches. The germline V gene has CDR1 MNHNY and CDR2 SVGAGI (reference sequence). The CDR3 has 12 residues. The CDR3 spells CASTGTGHGYTF. The CDR3 DNA is TGTGCCAGCACCGGGACAGGGCATGGCTACACCTTC.

The gene calls are TRBV19 and TRBJ1-5; D perhaps matches TRBD1 (5 bases). Trimming shortened V by 7 bases and J by 7 bases, and 11 bases separated the two germline ends. This CDR3 is 12 amino acids long. Germline CDR1 is LNHDA and CDR2 is SQIVND (reference sequence). CDR3 protein: CASKEGVQPQHF. In nucleotides, the CDR3 is TGTGCCAGTAAGGAAGGGGTCCAGCCCCAGCATTTT.

This clone came up a few times. CDR3 residues: CAWALKGLYQETQYF. The CDR3 DNA reads as TGTGCCTGGGCCTTGAAAGGGTTGTACCAAGAGACCCAGTACTTC. The chain has TRBV30 and TRBJ2-5; D unclear. The germline V gene has CDR1 GTSNPN and CDR2 SVGIG (reference sequence). V was pared by 5 bases and J by 0 bases, with 16 bases between. The CDR3 loop spans 15 amino acids.

The rearrangement uses TRBV19 and TRBJ1-3; 7 bases line up with TRBD1. V was pared by 6 bases and J by 0 bases, with 14 bases of the junction left unmatched. Per the germline V gene, CDR1 is LNHDA and CDR2 is SQIVND (reference sequence). This CDR3 spans 18 amino acids. Written as DNA, the CDR3 is TGTGCCAGTAGCTCACAACCAATGGGGGACAGCTCTGGAAACACCATATATTTT. Translation gives CASSSQPMGDSSGNTIYF.

This chain connects TRBV28 to TRBJ1-5, with D unresolved. V lost 5 bases and J lost 2, with 7 bases in between. The CDR3 runs to 13 residues. Germline CDR1 and CDR2: MDHEN and SYDVKM. The CDR3 DNA reads TGTGCCAGCAGTCCGGGTGGCAATCAGCCCCAGCATTTT. As protein: CASSPGGNQPQHF.

This clone was recorded once. The chain couples TRBV28 to TRBJ2-1; TRBD1 aligns across 8 bases. CDR1 MDHEN and CDR2 SYDVKM come from the germline V gene. CDR3 size: 13 residues. The junction had 7 bases not matched to a gene; V was cut back by 8 bases and J by 7 bases. CDR3 coding DNA: TGTGCCAGCGGGGCAGGGGGCAGGAATGAGCAGTTCTTC. Residues: CASGAGGRNEQFF.

This clone was seen once. The gene calls are TRBV19 and TRBJ2-5; 10 bases are a match to TRBD2. The V and J ends lost 5 bases and 6 bases, in that order; junction bases with no gene match: 12. The V gene's germline CDR1 is LNHDA and CDR2 SQIVND (reference sequence). There are 16 residues in the CDR3. The CDR3 coding sequence is TGTGCCAGTAGTTCCCAGCTAGCGGGGGAATCGAAGACCCAGTACTTC. Amino acids: CASSSQLAGESKTQYF.

The chain employs TRBV2 and TRBJ2-1; 9 nucleotides match TRBD2. CDR1 is SNHLY, CDR2 FYNNEI, per germline. CDR3 size: 14 residues. Unmatched junction bases numbered 6, after V lost 6 bases and J lost 6 bases. The CDR3 here is CASRSGGRSNEQFF. CDR3 DNA: TGTGCCAGCAGGAGCGGGGGGCGAAGCAATGAGCAGTTCTTC. Based on the CDR3 plus reference TRBV2 and TRBJ2-1, the full variable domain is EPEVTQTPSHQVTQMGQEVILRCVPISNHLYFYWYRQILGQKVEFLVSFYNNEISEKSEIFDDQFSVERPDGSNFTLKIRSTKLEDSAMYFCASRSGGRSNEQFFGPGTRLTVL.

The CDR3, as DNA: TGTGCCAGCGGGAGTAGTTTCTTAGGTTCATATGGCTACACCTTC. It is translated as CASGSSFLGSYGYTF. The V call is TRBV27, the J call TRBJ1-2; D is uncertain. Deletions cut 8 bases from V and 5 bases from J, with 21 bases between. The length of the CDR3 is 15 residues. Germline V CDR1 and CDR2: MNHEY, SMNVEV (reference sequence).

Concerning this clone: One end of the junction fails to match germline, which may point to a read error. The rearrangement joins TRBV10-1 to TRBJ1-4, with D perhaps TRBD1 (6 bases). Per germline, CDR1 WNHNN and CDR2 SYGVQD (reference sequence). The CDR3 is 10 residues long. CDR3 sequence (DNA): TGCCCCAGGGGCTGGGAAAAACTGTTTTTT. Protein sequence: CPRGWEKLFF.

This rearrangement joins TRBV7-9 to TRBJ2-1; 10 nucleotides agree with TRBD2. The germline gives CDR1 SEHNR, CDR2 FQNEAQ (reference sequence). V lost 5 bases, J lost 3 bases, and 4 bases stayed unmatched. There are 15 residues in the CDR3. Here the CDR3 DNA reads TGTGCCAGCAGCCGTTCTAGCGGGGGCTACAATGAGCAGTTCTTC. This gives the protein CASSRSSGGYNEQFF.

The V call is TRBV2, the J call TRBJ2-1; weak D call: TRBD2 (6 bases). There are 16 residues in the CDR3. The germline V gene encodes CDR1 SNHLY and CDR2 FYNNEI. The V end was cut by 7 bases, the J end by 2 bases, with 18 bases between. The CDR3 nucleotides are TGTGCCAGCACCCGTTCGACTAGTCGGGCCTACAATGAGCAGTTCTTC. Translated: CASTRSTSRAYNEQFF.

This clone has only a few counts. The chain is built from TRBV6-5 and TRBJ1-1, with D maybe TRBD1 (6 bases). Germline V lookup: CDR1 MNHEY, CDR2 SVGAGI. The CDR3 runs to 14 residues. Trimming removed 6 bases from V and 5 bases from J, with 16 bases in between. The CDR3 DNA follows: TGTGCCAGCAGCTCTGGGGGCGGAAGAACTGAAGCTTTCTTT. It is translated as CASSSGGGRTEAFF.

V and J are TRBV6-1 and TRBJ1-6, with a possible D match to TRBD1 (6 bases). The V gene's germline CDR1 is MNHNS and CDR2 SASEGT. The CDR3 runs 14 residues. V was shortened by 7 bases and J by 7 bases, with 14 bases between the two germline ends. The DNA for the CDR3 is TGTGCCAGCATAGTAGGGGGACCCAATTCACCCCTCCACTTT. Its protein product is CASIVGGPNSPLHF.

The chain links TRBV9 to TRBJ2-5; D might be TRBD1 (6 bases). The CDR3 has 15 residues. The V gene lost 4 bases and the J gene lost 1 base, with 14 bases spanning the gap. The germline V gene encodes CDR1 SGDLS and CDR2 YYNGEE. The CDR3 region is CASSFLQGPQETQYF. CDR3 nucleotides: TGTGCCAGCAGCTTCTTACAGGGCCCCCAAGAGACCCAGTACTTC. Combining the CDR3 with reference TRBV9 and TRBJ2-5 gives the whole variable domain DSGVTQTPKHLITATGQRVTLRCSPRSGDLSVYWYQQSLDQGLQFLIQYYNGEERAKGNILERFSAQQFPDLHSELNLSSLELGDSALYFCASSFLQGPQETQYFGPGTRLLVL.

The V and J genes are TRBV2 and TRBJ1-2, with D possibly TRBD1 on 6 matching bases. CDR1 and CDR2 (germline): SNHLY, FYNNEI. Trimming took 6 bases from V and 3 from J, leaving 14 bases between them. This CDR3 is built from 14 residues. CDR3 sequence: CASSRQVSDYGYTF. CDR3 sequence (DNA): TGTGCCAGCAGCCGACAGGTGTCAGACTATGGCTACACCTTC.

The rearrangement uses TRBV28 and TRBJ1-3; 8 bases agree with TRBD1. The length of the CDR3 is 16 residues. Germline V gene lookup returns CDR1 MDHEN and CDR2 SYDVKM. The V gene end was trimmed by 5 bases and the J gene end by 0 bases; junction bases not matched to a gene: 6. The CDR3 is CASSPRDRISGNTIYF. The CDR3 region has the DNA TGTGCCAGCAGTCCGCGGGACAGGATCTCTGGAAACACCATATATTTT.

The chain employs TRBV9 and TRBJ2-2; perhaps D is TRBD1 or TRBD2 (5 bases each). V lost 1 base to trimming and J lost 5 bases, with 18 bases between them. Germline V gives CDR1 SGDLS, CDR2 YYNGEE. CDR3 length equals 17 residues. CDR3 bases: TGTGCCAGCAGCGTATCCGGGACCGGGTCTGGGACCGGGGAGCTGTTTTTT. As protein: CASSVSGTGSGTGELFF.

The gene calls are TRBV27 and TRBJ1-1; D might be TRBD1 (5 bases). The CDR3 runs to 14 residues. Germline V gene data show CDR1 as MNHEY and CDR2 as SMNVEV (reference sequence). V dropped 5 bases and J dropped 11 bases, with 21 bases sitting between them. As DNA, the CDR3 is TGTGCCAGCAGTGTCAGGGAAAGGGCTCTACGGGCTTTCTTT. Amino acids: CASSVRERALRAFF.

This chain links TRBV5-1 with TRBJ2-2; TRBD1 might be the D (6 bases). There are 15 residues in the CDR3. CDR1 and CDR2 (germline): SGHRS, YFSETQ. Trimming left V 4 bases short and J 5 bases short, with 15 bases between. DNA for the CDR3: TGCGCCAGCAGCCGAACCGGACAGCCTACCGGGGAGCTGTTTTTT. Its protein product is CASSRTGQPTGELFF.